A single sample gave rise to the 31 T cell receptor beta chains below, sequenced in a study of T cell changes during pregnancy in multiple sclerosis. TCRdb's copy holds only in-frame clones and misses some; the assay was immunoSEQ multiplex PCR. This sample yields 100,000 to 150,000 clones, of which around 93% are seen a single time; approximately 6.2% belongs to the top ten. The material sequenced was peripheral blood, taken before pregnancy. Source of these receptors: a female donor with multiple sclerosis, enrolled in a pregnancy study.

The chain carries TRBV9 and TRBJ2-5, with 8 bases identical to TRBD1. The junction had 5 bases not matched to a gene; V was cut back by 2 bases and J by 2 bases. The CDR3 totals 15 residues. Germline values: CDR1 SGDLS, CDR2 YYNGEE. The chain's CDR3 is CASSVDRGVQETQYF. The CDR3 nucleotides are TGTGCCAGCAGCGTTGACAGGGGTGTTCAAGAGACCCAGTACTTC.

The chain joins TRBV5-4 to TRBJ2-4; 10 bases fit TRBD1. CDR1 and CDR2 from the germline V gene are SGHNT and YYREEE (reference sequence). The V gene end was trimmed by 4 bases and the J gene end by 11 bases; junction bases not matched to a gene: 6. The CDR3 is made up of 13 amino acids. CDR3 sequence reads: CASSMDRGNFQYF. CDR3 coding DNA: TGTGCCAGCAGCATGGACAGGGGGAACTTTCAGTACTTC.

The J gene is TRBJ2-6, the V gene TRBV5-1; D possibly corresponds to TRBD1 (5 bases). Germline loops: CDR1 SGHRS, CDR2 YFSETQ. Trimming cost V 2 bases and J 0 bases, with 12 bases left between them. The CDR3 has 17 amino acids. CDR3 sequence reads: CASSLGRVPSGANVLTF. CDR3 DNA: TGCGCCAGCAGCTTAGGCAGGGTCCCCTCTGGGGCCAACGTCCTGACTTTC.

The chain is built from TRBV27 and TRBJ1-1, with a weak D call TRBD1 (5 bases). The CDR3 extends over 12 amino acids. In germline, CDR1 is MNHEY, CDR2 SMNVEV (reference sequence). The germline V and J ends were trimmed by 6 bases and 11 bases, with 16 bases remaining between them. CDR3 amino acids: CASRGLQAMAFF. The CDR3, as DNA: TGTGCCAGCAGGGGACTTCAGGCCATGGCTTTCTTT.

The chain uses TRBV5-1 and TRBJ2-3, with a weak D call TRBD1 (5 bases). This CDR3 is built from 16 residues. V lost 0 bases to trimming and J lost 1 base, with 12 bases between them. Germline lookup yields CDR1 SGHRS and CDR2 YFSETQ. CDR3: CASSLEMGPGTDTQYF. CDR3 sequence (DNA): TGCGCCAGCAGCTTGGAAATGGGGCCGGGCACAGATACGCAGTATTTT.

The V call is TRBV7-9, the J call TRBJ2-5; 8 bases align to TRBD1. Trimming took 5 bases from V and 11 from J; bases not matched to a gene: 16. Germline-derived CDR1 and CDR2 are SEHNR and FQNEAQ (reference sequence). The CDR3 loop spans 15 amino acids. The CDR3 coding sequence is TGTGCCAGCAGCCCGACAGGGGACAGCCTTGGGGGGCAGTACTTC. Its protein is CASSPTGDSLGGQYF.

The chain links TRBV6-5 to TRBJ2-3, with D uncertain. Germline V gene sequence: CDR1 MNHEY, CDR2 SVGAGI. The V gene lost 4 bases and the J gene lost 6 bases, with 8 bases spanning the gap. The length of the CDR3 is 12 residues. CDR3 in amino acids: CASSLENDTQYF. In DNA form, the CDR3 reads TGTGCCAGCAGTTTGGAGAACGATACGCAGTATTTT.

The chain is built from TRBV30 and TRBJ2-3; D unresolved. The V and J ends lost 3 bases and 2 bases respectively, with 9 bases between them. CDR1 and CDR2 from the germline V gene are GTSNPN and SVGIG (reference sequence). The CDR3 extends over 13 amino acids. The CDR3 DNA reads as TGTGCCTGGAGCCCCTCGTCCACAGATACGCAGTATTTT. It yields the protein CAWSPSSTDTQYF.

The rearrangement uses TRBV4-1 and TRBJ2-7; D unclear. Germline V gives CDR1 MGHRA, CDR2 YSYEKL. The CDR3 extends over 16 amino acids. V was pared by 0 bases and J by 4 bases, with 16 bases between. The CDR3 DNA reads as TGCGCCAGCAGCCAAGAACCGGGTTTACCCCTTTACGAGCAGTACTTC. This translates into CASSQEPGLPLYEQYF.

The V call is TRBV28, the J call TRBJ1-2; D not resolved. CDR1 and CDR2 (germline): MDHEN, SYDVKM. V was clipped by 10 bases and J by 6 bases, with 15 bases between them. This CDR3 spans 12 amino acids. The CDR3 bases are TGTGCCACCCGGTCCTCGGCGGATGGCTACACCTTC. Protein: CATRSSADGYTF.

This clone came up once. The J gene is TRBJ2-2, the V gene TRBV7-9; the D is unclear. The length of the CDR3 is 12 residues. Looked up from germline, CDR1 is SEHNR and CDR2 is FQNEAQ (reference sequence). V was cut by 6 bases and J by 2 bases, with 4 bases left in between. The DNA for the CDR3 is TGTGCCAGCAGTCCTAACACCGGGGAGCTGTTTTTT. This codes for CASSPNTGELFF.

This rearrangement joins TRBV5-4 to TRBJ1-2, with D unclear. CDR1 is SGHNT, CDR2 YYREEE, per germline (reference sequence). The CDR3 spans 13 residues. The V end was cut by 0 bases, the J end by 6 bases, with 9 bases between. The CDR3 coding sequence is TGTGCCAGCAGCTTGGTGCGGGGTGATGGCTACACCTTC. It codes for CASSLVRGDGYTF. Full variable domain (missing parts from reference TRBV5-4 and TRBJ1-2): ETGVTQSPTHLIKTRGQQVTLRCSSQSGHNTVSWYQQALGQGPQFIFQYYREEENGRGNFPPRFSGLQFPNYSSELNVNALELDDSALYLCASSLVRGDGYTFGSGTRLTVV.

The chain has TRBV9 and TRBJ1-1, with 7 positions matching TRBD1. The V segment lost 2 bases and the J segment 4 bases; nucleotides outside the gene matches: 5. The CDR3 runs 14 residues. CDR1 is SGDLS and CDR2 is YYNGEE in the germline V gene. The CDR3 DNA is TGTGCCAGCAGCGTGCAGGGGGAGTTCACTGAAGCTTTCTTT. This codes for CASSVQGEFTEAFF.

The genes are TRBV7-9 and TRBJ2-3; D perhaps matches TRBD1 (5 bases). V lost 4 bases and J 0 bases, leaving 8 bases between the germline ends. Germline CDR1 SEHNR, CDR2 FQNEAQ (reference sequence). The CDR3 consists of 14 residues. CDR3 sequence: CASSSTESTDTQYF. The CDR3 DNA reads TGTGCCAGCAGCTCGACAGAAAGCACAGATACGCAGTATTTT.

This chain joins TRBV5-4 and TRBJ1-3; 7 bases are shared with TRBD1. This CDR3 has 18 amino acids. V lost 3 bases, J lost 4 bases, and 16 bases stayed unmatched. Germline loops: CDR1 SGHNT, CDR2 YYREEE (reference sequence). The CDR3 loop reads CASSSPTTGPVRGNTIYF. Written as DNA, the CDR3 is TGTGCCAGCAGCTCCCCTACGACAGGGCCCGTGAGGGGAAACACCATATATTTT.

This chain uses TRBV15 with TRBJ2-3; possibly TRBD2 for D (5 bases). Trimming removed 1 base from V and 3 bases from J, with 14 bases in between. The CDR3 spans 16 residues. In germline, CDR1 is LNHNV, CDR2 YYDKDF (reference sequence). Here the CDR3 DNA reads TGTGCCACCAGCAGAGCTCCGGGGAGCGTAACAGATACGCAGTATTTT. This translates into CATSRAPGSVTDTQYF.

The chain is built from TRBV19 and TRBJ2-7; tentative D call: TRBD2 (5 bases). Trimming pared 5 bases from V and 4 bases from J, leaving 12 bases between. Germline-derived CDR1 and CDR2 are LNHDA and SQIVND (reference sequence). This CDR3 is built from 13 residues. The CDR3 DNA follows: TGTGCCAGTAGTCCCGCTACGGGGTACGAGCAGTACTTC. Amino acids: CASSPATGYEQYF.

The rearrangement links TRBV7-3 to TRBJ2-2, with D perhaps TRBD1 (6 bases). V was cut by 1 base and J by 6 bases, with 15 bases left in between. CDR1 is SGHTA and CDR2 is FQGTGA in the germline V gene. CDR3 length: 16 amino acids. The CDR3 protein is CASSLMAGVLAGELFF. Here the CDR3 DNA reads TGTGCCAGCAGCTTAATGGCAGGGGTATTGGCCGGGGAGCTGTTTTTT.

The genes are TRBV29-1 and TRBJ2-5; TRBD2 is a possible D gene (5 bases). The V gene's germline CDR1 is SQVTM and CDR2 ANQGSEA. The germline V and J ends were trimmed by 3 bases and 2 bases, with 10 bases remaining between them. The CDR3 totals 13 residues. CDR3 coding DNA: TGCAGCGTTGATTTACGGGGACAAGAGACCCAGTACTTC. This gives the protein CSVDLRGQETQYF.

The V and J genes are TRBV9 and TRBJ1-1, with D unclear. CDR1 and CDR2 from the germline V gene are SGDLS and YYNGEE. Deletions cut 4 bases from V and 5 bases from J, with 18 bases between. CDR3 length equals 15 residues. The CDR3 sequence: CASSPDPGEGTEAFF. As DNA, the CDR3 is TGTGCCAGCAGCCCCGATCCCGGGGAGGGTACTGAAGCTTTCTTT.

The chain uses TRBV10-3 and TRBJ1-2; perhaps TRBD1 as D (5 bases). This CDR3 spans 16 amino acids. Trimming left V 3 bases short and J 5 bases short, with 19 bases between. Germline V gives CDR1 ENHRY, CDR2 SYGVKD. CDR3 loop: CAISDPATRGRYGYTF. DNA for the CDR3: TGTGCCATCAGTGACCCCGCGACGCGGGGGAGGTATGGCTACACCTTC.

The rearrangement joins TRBV6-1 to TRBJ2-1; 13 bases match TRBD2. The ends lost 6 bases at V and 8 bases at J; junction bases unmatched: 7. The CDR3 sequence is 15 residues long. Germline loops: CDR1 MNHNS, CDR2 SASEGT. CDR3 protein: CASRLAGGTGYEQFF. CDR3 in DNA: TGTGCCAGCAGACTAGCGGGAGGGACGGGCTATGAGCAGTTCTTC.

This clone came up once. V is TRBV6-1 and J is TRBJ2-1, with 7 positions matching TRBD2. CDR3 length: 14 amino acids. Germline V CDR1 and CDR2: MNHNS, SASEGT. Trimming cost V 4 bases and J 5 bases; bases outside gene matches: 5. CDR3 in DNA: TGTGCCAGCAGTGTTACCGGGACTAACAATGAGCAGTTCTTC. Residues: CASSVTGTNNEQFF.

In its sample, this clone was seen a few times. V usage is TRBV2 and J usage is TRBJ1-1, with D possibly matching TRBD1 (5 bases). The CDR3 consists of 13 residues. The germline V and J ends were trimmed by 5 bases and 1 base, with 8 bases remaining between them. Germline V gives CDR1 SNHLY, CDR2 FYNNEI. The CDR3, as DNA: TGTGCCAGCAGTAGGGGTGGGAACACTGAAGCTTTCTTT. Its protein is CASSRGGNTEAFF.

The chain employs TRBV10-1 and TRBJ2-1, with a possible D match to TRBD2 (6 bases). The CDR3 extends over 13 amino acids. Germline values: CDR1 WNHNN, CDR2 SYGVQD (reference sequence). V was pared by 9 bases and J by 7 bases, with 16 bases between. The CDR3: CASSLGRNNEQFF. The CDR3 DNA follows: TGCGCCAGTAGCCTGGGGAGGAATAATGAGCAGTTCTTC.

This sequence joins TRBV5-1 and TRBJ2-6, with D unclear. The CDR3 extends over 15 amino acids. V was shortened by 0 bases and J by 0 bases, with 4 bases between the two germline ends. CDR1 is SGHRS and CDR2 is YFSETQ in the germline V gene. The DNA of the CDR3 is TGCGCCAGCAGCTTGGTAATCTCTGGGGCCAACGTCCTGACTTTC. This codes for CASSLVISGANVLTF.

Regarding this clone: Other nucleotide sequences in the sample specify the same CDR3. This CDR3 reads CASSLLAGGTDTQYF. CDR3 DNA: TGTGCCAGCAGCTTACTAGCGGGGGGGACAGATACGCAGTATTTT. The chain uses TRBV11-2 and TRBJ2-3; 12 positions agree with TRBD2. Germline V gene lookup returns CDR1 SGHAT and CDR2 FQNNGV. The length of the CDR3 is 15 residues. Trimming took 2 bases from V and 3 from J; bases not matched to a gene: 0.

The rearrangement links TRBV4-2 to TRBJ1-3; possible D gene TRBD1, 6 bases. V was shortened by 4 bases and J by 4 bases, with 17 bases between the two germline ends. CDR3 length: 16 residues. Germline V lookup: CDR1 LGHNA, CDR2 YNFKEQ. The CDR3 DNA follows: TGTGCCAGCAGCCTACCCCCCACAGGGACGGGAAACACCATATATTTT. Its protein product is CASSLPPTGTGNTIYF.

The rearrangement uses TRBV5-4 and TRBJ2-6; tentatively, D is TRBD2 (5 bases). Per germline, CDR1 SGHNT and CDR2 YYREEE (reference sequence). Between the trimmed V and J ends, which lost 4 bases and 1 base, there was a span of 12 bases. CDR3 size: 16 residues. The CDR3 loop is CASSRSGGSGANVLTF. CDR3 nucleotides: TGTGCCAGCAGCCGATCGGGCGGGTCTGGGGCCAACGTCCTGACTTTC.

This sequence joins TRBV19 and TRBJ2-7; a possible D gene is TRBD1 (6 bases). The CDR3 covers 13 residues. In germline, CDR1 is LNHDA, CDR2 SQIVND (reference sequence). Trimming removed 5 bases at V and 1 base at J, with 9 bases between. The CDR3 spells CASSLDRSYEQYF. As DNA, the CDR3 is TGTGCCAGTAGTCTCGACAGGTCCTACGAGCAGTACTTC. Filled out from reference TRBV19 and TRBJ2-7, the complete variable domain reads DGGITQSPKYLFRKEGQNVTLSCEQNLNHDAMYWYRQDPGQGLRLIYYSQIVNDFQKGDIAEGYSVSREKKESFPLTVTSAQKNPTAFYLCASSLDRSYEQYFGPGTRLTVT.

This CDR3 is CASSPMRASTDTQYF. The CDR3 nucleotides read TGTGCCAGCTCACCAATGCGAGCTAGCACAGATACGCAGTATTTT. This chain links TRBV18 with TRBJ2-3; D ambiguous. The CDR3 totals 15 residues. Trimming stripped 2 bases from V and 0 bases from J, with 9 bases between. CDR1 KGHSH and CDR2 LQKENI come from the germline V gene.